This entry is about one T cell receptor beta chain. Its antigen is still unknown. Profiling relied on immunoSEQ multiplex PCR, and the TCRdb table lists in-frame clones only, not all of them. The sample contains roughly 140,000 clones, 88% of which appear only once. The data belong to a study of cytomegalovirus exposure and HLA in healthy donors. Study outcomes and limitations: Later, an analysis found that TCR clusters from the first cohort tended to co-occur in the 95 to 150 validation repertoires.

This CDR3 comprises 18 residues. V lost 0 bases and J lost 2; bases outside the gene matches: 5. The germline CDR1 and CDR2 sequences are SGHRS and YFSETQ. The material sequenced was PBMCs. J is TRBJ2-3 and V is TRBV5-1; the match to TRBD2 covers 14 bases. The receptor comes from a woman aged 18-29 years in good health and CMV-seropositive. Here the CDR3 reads CASSLEGTSGSPTDTQYF. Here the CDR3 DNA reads TGCGCCAGCAGCTTGGAAGGGACTAGCGGGAGCCCCACAGATACGCAGTATTTT.